The 27 T cell receptor beta chains listed next were all sequenced from one sample in a study of blood T cell repertoires in COVID-19. The table came from immunoSEQ multiplex PCR; TCRdb's copy has only in-frame clones and leaves some out. The sample has some 380,000 clones, around 87% seen once. Sequencing was performed on PBMCs or T cells enriched from blood (not recorded which). These receptors all stem from a man between 25 and 39 years old who had recovered from COVID-19.

The V gene is TRBV9, the J gene TRBJ2-5; TRBD1 matches 7 bases. Germline CDR1 and CDR2: SGDLS and YYNGEE. V trimming: 3 bases; J trimming: 2 bases; junction bases outside the gene matches: 4. The CDR3 totals 14 residues. This chain's CDR3 is CASSGGQLQETQYF. DNA of the CDR3: TGTGCCAGCAGCGGGGGACAGCTGCAAGAGACCCAGTACTTC. Based on the CDR3 plus reference TRBV9 and TRBJ2-5, the full variable domain is DSGVTQTPKHLITATGQRVTLRCSPRSGDLSVYWYQQSLDQGLQFLIQYYNGEERAKGNILERFSAQQFPDLHSELNLSSLELGDSALYFCASSGGQLQETQYFGPGTRLLVL.

The sample holds a few counts of this clone. The rearrangement joins TRBV6-5 to TRBJ1-2; 7 nucleotides match TRBD1. The V gene's germline CDR1 is MNHEY and CDR2 SVGAGI. This CDR3 has 12 amino acids. Trimming at V came to 6 bases and at J to 7 bases, leaving 5 bases not matched to a gene. CDR3 in amino acids: CASRTGRRGYTF. CDR3 DNA sequence: TGTGCCAGCAGGACAGGGAGACGTGGCTACACCTTC.

This clone was recorded once. The V gene is TRBV11-2, the J gene TRBJ1-1; D is possibly TRBD1 (5 bases). The V gene lost 5 bases and the J gene lost 1 base, with 11 bases spanning the gap. Germline CDR1 reads SGHAT; CDR2 reads FQNNGV. The CDR3 is made up of 14 amino acids. CDR3 residues: CASSVTTANTEAFF. CDR3 bases: TGTGCCAGCAGCGTCACGACAGCGAACACTGAAGCTTTCTTT.

V and J are TRBV6-5 and TRBJ1-2, with D perhaps TRBD1 (5 bases). The V end was cut by 5 bases, the J end by 4 bases, with 11 bases between. Germline V gives CDR1 MNHEY, CDR2 SVGAGI. The CDR3 runs 13 residues. The CDR3 protein is CASSRTLSYGYTF. The CDR3 nucleotides are TGTGCCAGCAGTAGGACACTGAGCTATGGCTACACCTTC.

The gene calls are TRBV10-1 and TRBJ2-3; TRBD2 aligns across 10 bases. Trimming cost V 3 bases and J 6 bases; bases outside gene matches: 9. Germline lookup yields CDR1 WNHNN and CDR2 SYGVQD (reference sequence). There are 16 residues in the CDR3. The CDR3 spells CASSDQVAGGEDTQYF. In DNA, the CDR3 is TGCGCCAGCAGTGACCAAGTAGCGGGGGGAGAGGATACGCAGTATTTT.

The V and J genes are TRBV10-3 and TRBJ2-7; 9 positions match TRBD1. Per germline, CDR1 ENHRY and CDR2 SYGVKD. The CDR3 covers 17 residues. Unmatched junction bases numbered 15, after V lost 4 bases and J lost 5 bases. This CDR3 is CAISATGGRDLGDEQYF. For the CDR3, the DNA is TGTGCCATCAGTGCTACAGGGGGCAGAGATTTGGGGGACGAGCAGTACTTC.

V gene TRBV7-3 combines with J gene TRBJ2-3, with TRBD1 matching over 8 bases. The ends lost 5 bases at V and 0 bases at J; junction bases unmatched: 10. This CDR3 has 17 amino acids. CDR1 and CDR2 from the germline V gene are SGHTA and FQGTGA. DNA for the CDR3: TGTGCCAGCAGCGTCCTACCAGGGGGCCCAAGCACAGATACGCAGTATTTT. Translating it yields CASSVLPGGPSTDTQYF.

V gene TRBV7-9 combines with J gene TRBJ1-4, with 10 bases fitting TRBD1. The germline V gene has CDR1 SEHNR and CDR2 FQNEAQ (reference sequence). The trim removed 6 bases at V and 8 bases at J, leaving 9 bases unmatched. CDR3 length: 15 residues. CDR3 sequence: CASRNRGQGIEKLFF. The CDR3 nucleotides are TGTGCCAGCAGGAACCGGGGACAGGGGATAGAAAAACTGTTTTTT.

The V gene is TRBV4-1, the J gene TRBJ2-1, with 9 bases matching TRBD1. The trim removed 1 base at V and 1 base at J, leaving 5 bases unmatched. CDR1 is MGHRA and CDR2 is YSYEKL in the germline V gene. The CDR3 loop spans 17 amino acids. DNA of the CDR3: TGCGCCAGCAGCCAAGTCTTGACAGGGGGGTCCTACAATGAGCAGTTCTTC. Translating gives CASSQVLTGGSYNEQFF.

The chain is built from TRBV6-5 and TRBJ2-7, with 9 bases lining up with TRBD1. The J segment lost 12 bases and the V segment lost 4 bases, leaving 10 bases of the junction unmatched. The germline V gene encodes CDR1 MNHEY and CDR2 SVGAGI. The CDR3 sequence is 13 residues long. The CDR3: CASSSYGTGNLYF. CDR3 nucleotide sequence: TGTGCCAGCAGTTCCTACGGGACAGGGAATTTGTACTTC.

The gene calls are TRBV5-1 and TRBJ1-1; 11 bases fit TRBD1. The ends lost 3 bases at V and 1 base at J; junction bases unmatched: 5. The CDR3 totals 16 residues. CDR1 is SGHRS and CDR2 is YFSETQ in the germline V gene. In DNA, the CDR3 is TGCGCCAGCAGCTGGACAGGGGGCTTGGGGAACACTGAAGCTTTCTTT. Translated, it gives CASSWTGGLGNTEAFF.

Turning to this clone: The sample contains more than one DNA sequence encoding this CDR3. This chain uses TRBV5-1 with TRBJ2-7; TRBD1 aligns across 8 bases. CDR1 and CDR2 (germline): SGHRS, YFSETQ. The CDR3 is 14 amino acids. Germline trimming cut 0 bases from V and 4 bases from J; bases unmatched to any gene: 3. The CDR3 sequence is CASSLGQGAYEQYF. The CDR3 coding sequence is TGCGCCAGCAGCTTGGGCCAGGGGGCGTACGAGCAGTACTTC.

The chain's CDR3 is CASSRFSTSGGSTDTQYF. The CDR3 coding sequence is TGCGCCAGCAGCCGCTTTTCGACTAGCGGGGGAAGCACAGATACGCAGTATTTT. J is TRBJ2-3 and V is TRBV5-1, with 12 bases fitting TRBD2. V lost 4 bases to trimming and J lost 0 bases; unmatched junction nucleotides: 9. Germline V gene lookup returns CDR1 SGHRS and CDR2 YFSETQ. The length of the CDR3 is 18 residues.

The genes are TRBV9 and TRBJ1-3; D not resolved. In germline, CDR1 is SGDLS, CDR2 YYNGEE. The ends were cut back, 1 base at V and 1 base at J, with 9 bases in the middle. The CDR3 runs to 15 residues. CDR3 residues: CASSVSVLSGNTIYF. As DNA, the CDR3 is TGTGCCAGCAGCGTATCGGTGTTGTCTGGAAACACCATATATTTT.

V and J are TRBV5-1 and TRBJ1-4, with D perhaps TRBD1 (5 bases). The V gene lost 4 bases and the J gene lost 5 bases, with 12 bases spanning the gap. The CDR3 extends over 14 amino acids. Germline CDR1 reads SGHRS; CDR2 reads YFSETQ. CDR3 nucleotides: TGCGCCAGCAGCCAGGGTAGGGCCAATGAAAAACTGTTTTTT. Translated: CASSQGRANEKLFF.

This chain uses TRBV5-5 with TRBJ1-2; possibly TRBD1 for D (6 bases). This CDR3 is 13 amino acids long. Trimming stripped 4 bases from V and 6 bases from J, with 13 bases between. In germline, CDR1 is SGHKS, CDR2 YYEKEE (reference sequence). The CDR3 nucleotides are TGTGCCAGCAGCATACAGGGTGGGGATGGCTACACCTTC. Translated, it gives CASSIQGGDGYTF.

The CDR3 loop is CASSLGDRTDTQYF. The CDR3 DNA is TGTGCCAGCAGCTTAGGGGACAGGACAGATACGCAGTATTTT. V is TRBV7-2 and J is TRBJ2-3; 8 positions agree with TRBD1. Germline V lookup: CDR1 SGHTA, CDR2 FQGNSA. The CDR3 is made up of 14 amino acids. J gave up 3 bases and V 1 base, and 0 bases lay outside the gene matches. Variable domain in full (rest from reference TRBV7-2 and TRBJ2-3): GAGVSQSPSNKVTEKGKDVELRCDPISGHTALYWYRQSLGQGLEFLIYFQGNSAPDKSGLPSDRFSAERTGGSVSTLTIQRTQQEDSAVYLCASSLGDRTDTQYFGPGTRLTVL.

Only a few counts were recorded for this clone. Other DNA sequences from this sample encode an identical CDR3 as well. The chain carries TRBV10-3 and TRBJ1-1; 7 bases line up with TRBD1. Germline loops: CDR1 ENHRY, CDR2 SYGVKD. Germline trimming cut 0 bases from V and 5 bases from J; bases unmatched to any gene: 0. This CDR3 comprises 13 residues. The CDR3 is CAISESGQTEAFF. The CDR3 DNA is TGTGCCATCAGTGAGTCGGGACAGACTGAAGCTTTCTTT.

This chain joins TRBV7-9 and TRBJ2-2, with a weak D call TRBD1 (6 bases). This CDR3 has 13 residues. CDR1 is SEHNR, CDR2 FQNEAQ, per germline (reference sequence). Trimming pared 8 bases from V and 3 bases from J, leaving 10 bases between. DNA of the CDR3: TGTGCCAGCCAGGGGACGGACACCGGGGAGCTGTTTTTT. It specifies CASQGTDTGELFF. Combining the CDR3 with reference TRBV7-9 and TRBJ2-2 gives the whole variable domain DTGVSQNPRHKITKRGQNVTFRCDPISEHNRLYWYRQTLGQGPEFLTYFQNEAQLEKSRLLSDRFSAERPKGSFSTLEIQRTEQGDSAMYLCASQGTDTGELFFGEGSRLTVL.

Regarding this clone: An end of the junction differs from the germline gene, which may be a read error. Other DNA sequences of this sample code for an identical CDR3. The CDR3 nucleotides read TGTGCCAGTAGTTACCGGGGTTCCCAAGACGAGCAGTACTTC. Translated: CASSYRGSQDEQYF. V and J are TRBV6-5 and TRBJ2-7; a weak D match, TRBD2 (5 bases). Germline CDR1 MNHEY, CDR2 SVGAGI. This CDR3 is 14 amino acids long.

The rearrangement links TRBV7-3 to TRBJ2-2, with 8 bases aligning to TRBD2. This CDR3 region has 16 residues. The J segment lost 3 bases and the V segment lost 5 bases, leaving 8 bases of the junction unmatched. CDR1 is SGHTA and CDR2 is FQGTGA in the germline V gene. Here the CDR3 DNA reads TGTGCCAGCAGCCCGAGCGGGGGTTATTACACCGGGGAGCTGTTTTTT. Translated: CASSPSGGYYTGELFF.

This CDR3 is CASRRSDSGNTIYF. CDR3 sequence (DNA): TGTGCCAGCCGTCGCAGTGACTCTGGAAACACCATATATTTT. The chain is built from TRBV2 and TRBJ1-3; D is ambiguous. The length of the CDR3 is 14 residues. Trimming shortened V by 8 bases and J by 0 bases, and 11 bases separated the two germline ends. Germline-derived CDR1 and CDR2 are SNHLY and FYNNEI.

CDR3 bases: TGTGCCAGCAGTGGTGGGGGCCTGGGGGGGAAACTGTTTTTT. It encodes CASSGGGLGGKLFF. This chain uses TRBV27 with TRBJ1-4, with D possibly being TRBD1 (6 bases). With 5 bases removed from V and 11 bases from J, the gap between germline ends came to 18 bases. The CDR3 totals 14 residues. Germline loops: CDR1 MNHEY, CDR2 SMNVEV (reference sequence).

The V gene is TRBV10-2, the J gene TRBJ1-5, with TRBD1 identical over 7 bases. V lost 0 bases to trimming and J lost 5 bases; unmatched junction nucleotides: 7. This CDR3 has 16 amino acids. The germline gives CDR1 WSHSY, CDR2 SAAADI. CDR3 nucleotide sequence: TGCGCCAGCAGTGAGTCAGGGGGACAGCATTATCAGCCCCAGCATTTT. This codes for CASSESGGQHYQPQHF.

The V call is TRBV19, the J call TRBJ1-4; D is unresolved. Trimming took 7 bases from V and 13 from J, leaving 16 bases between them. The CDR3 loop spans 12 amino acids. The V gene's germline CDR1 is LNHDA and CDR2 SQIVND (reference sequence). The CDR3 DNA is TGTGCCAGTACCGAGGGTCAGAGGCGACTGTTTTTT. Amino acids: CASTEGQRRLFF.

The genes are TRBV5-1 and TRBJ1-4, with D possibly matching TRBD1 (6 bases). CDR3 length equals 15 residues. The V gene's germline CDR1 is SGHRS and CDR2 YFSETQ. V was trimmed by 4 bases and J by 3 bases, leaving 13 bases between them. The CDR3 region has the DNA TGCGCCAGCAGCGCGACCCAGGGGCCTAATGAAAAACTGTTTTTT. Translating gives CASSATQGPNEKLFF.

The chain combines TRBV4-1 with TRBJ1-4; 10 bases line up with TRBD1. The germline CDR1 and CDR2 sequences are MGHRA and YSYEKL. V was pared by 4 bases and J by 6 bases, with 5 bases of the junction left unmatched. CDR3 size: 15 residues. The CDR3 bases are TGCGCCAGCAGCCCCTTTGGGACAGGGGATGAAAAACTGTTTTTT. Amino acid sequence: CASSPFGTGDEKLFF.